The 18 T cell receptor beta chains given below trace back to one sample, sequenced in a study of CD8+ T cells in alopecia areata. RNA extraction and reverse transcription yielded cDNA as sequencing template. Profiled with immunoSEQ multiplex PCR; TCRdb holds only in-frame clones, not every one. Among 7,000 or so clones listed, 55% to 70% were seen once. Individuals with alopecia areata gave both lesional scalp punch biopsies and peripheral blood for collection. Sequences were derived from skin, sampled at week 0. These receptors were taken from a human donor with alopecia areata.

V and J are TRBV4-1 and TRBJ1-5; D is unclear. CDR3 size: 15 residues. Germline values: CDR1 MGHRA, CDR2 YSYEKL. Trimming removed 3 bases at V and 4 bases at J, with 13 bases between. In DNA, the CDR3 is TGCGCCAGCAGCCAGCCAAGACACCCGAATCAGCCCCAGCATTTT. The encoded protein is CASSQPRHPNQPQHF.

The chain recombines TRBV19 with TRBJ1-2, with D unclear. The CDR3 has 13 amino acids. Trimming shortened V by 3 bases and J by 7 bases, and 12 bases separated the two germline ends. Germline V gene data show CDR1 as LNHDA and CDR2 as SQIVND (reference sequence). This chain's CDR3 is CASSIGQVPGYTF. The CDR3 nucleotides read TGTGCCAGTAGTATTGGTCAGGTCCCTGGCTACACCTTC. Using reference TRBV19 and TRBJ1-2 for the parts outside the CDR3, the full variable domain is DGGITQSPKYLFRKEGQNVTLSCEQNLNHDAMYWYRQDPGQGLRLIYYSQIVNDFQKGDIAEGYSVSREKKESFPLTVTSAQKNPTAFYLCASSIGQVPGYTFGSGTRLTVV.

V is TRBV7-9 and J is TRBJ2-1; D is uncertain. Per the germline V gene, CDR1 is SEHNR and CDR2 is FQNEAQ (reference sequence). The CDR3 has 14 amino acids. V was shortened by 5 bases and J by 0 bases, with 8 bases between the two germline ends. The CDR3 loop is CASSHWSSYNEQFF. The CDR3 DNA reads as TGTGCCAGCAGCCACTGGAGCTCCTACAATGAGCAGTTCTTC.

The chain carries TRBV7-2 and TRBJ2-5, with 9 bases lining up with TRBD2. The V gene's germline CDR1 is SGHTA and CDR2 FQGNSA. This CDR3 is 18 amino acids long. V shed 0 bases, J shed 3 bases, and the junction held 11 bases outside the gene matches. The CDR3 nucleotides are TGTGCCAGCAGCTTAGCTTTGGAAGCGGGGGGATCAAAAGAGACCCAGTACTTC. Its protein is CASSLALEAGGSKETQYF.

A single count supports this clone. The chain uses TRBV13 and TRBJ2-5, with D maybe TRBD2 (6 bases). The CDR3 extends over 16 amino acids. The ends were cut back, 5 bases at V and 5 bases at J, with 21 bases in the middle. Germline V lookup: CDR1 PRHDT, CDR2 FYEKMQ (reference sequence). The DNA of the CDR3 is TGTGCCAGCAGCCCACCCTGGGGGGAGCGCGGGGAGACCCAGTACTTC. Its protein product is CASSPPWGERGETQYF.

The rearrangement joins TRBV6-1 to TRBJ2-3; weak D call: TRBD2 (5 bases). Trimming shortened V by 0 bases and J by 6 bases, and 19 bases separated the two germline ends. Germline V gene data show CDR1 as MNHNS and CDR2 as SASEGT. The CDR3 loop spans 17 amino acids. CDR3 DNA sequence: TGTGCCAGCAGTGAAGCCCACGGTAGGCTAGCAAGGGATACGCAGTATTTT. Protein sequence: CASSEAHGRLARDTQYF.

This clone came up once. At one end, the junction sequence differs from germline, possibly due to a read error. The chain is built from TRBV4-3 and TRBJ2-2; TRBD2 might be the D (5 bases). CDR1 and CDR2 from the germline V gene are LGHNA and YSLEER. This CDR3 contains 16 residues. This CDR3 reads CASSQDRAQNTGEPFF. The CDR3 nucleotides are TGCGCCAGCAGCCAAGATCGAGCACAGAACACCGGGGAGCCGTTTTTT.

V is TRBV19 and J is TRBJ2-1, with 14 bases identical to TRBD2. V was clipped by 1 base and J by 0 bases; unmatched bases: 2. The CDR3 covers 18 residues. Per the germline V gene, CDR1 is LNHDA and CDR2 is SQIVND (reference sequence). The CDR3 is CASSIVGTSGSSYNEQFF. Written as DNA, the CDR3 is TGTGCCAGTAGTATAGTCGGGACTAGCGGGAGCTCCTACAATGAGCAGTTCTTC.

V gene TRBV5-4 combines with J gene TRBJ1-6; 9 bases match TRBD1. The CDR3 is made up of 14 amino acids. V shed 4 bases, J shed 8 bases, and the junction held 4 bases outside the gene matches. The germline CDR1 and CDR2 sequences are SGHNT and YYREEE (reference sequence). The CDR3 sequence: CASSPGDRDSPLHF. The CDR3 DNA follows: TGTGCCAGCAGCCCGGGGGACAGGGATTCACCCCTCCACTTT.

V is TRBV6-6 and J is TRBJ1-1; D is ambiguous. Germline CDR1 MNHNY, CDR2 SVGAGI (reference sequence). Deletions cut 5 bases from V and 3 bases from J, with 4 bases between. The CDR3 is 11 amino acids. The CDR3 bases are TGTGCCAGCAGTCCCTACACTGAAGCTTTCTTT. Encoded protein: CASSPYTEAFF.

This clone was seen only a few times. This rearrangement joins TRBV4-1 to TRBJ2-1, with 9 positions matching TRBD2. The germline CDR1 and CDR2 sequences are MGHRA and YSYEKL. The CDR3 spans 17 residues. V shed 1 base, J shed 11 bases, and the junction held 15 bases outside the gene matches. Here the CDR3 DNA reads TGCGCCAGCAGCCAAGGGAGAGGCGGGGGGGTCACAGAGAAGCAGTTCTTC. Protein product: CASSQGRGGGVTEKQFF.

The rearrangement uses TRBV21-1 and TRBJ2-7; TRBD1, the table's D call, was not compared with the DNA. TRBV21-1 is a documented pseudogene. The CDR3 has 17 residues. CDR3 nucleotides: TGTGCCAGCAGCGAAGGGCGACCGGGACAGGGGTCCTACGAGCAGTACTTC. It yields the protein CASSEGRPGQGSYEQYF.

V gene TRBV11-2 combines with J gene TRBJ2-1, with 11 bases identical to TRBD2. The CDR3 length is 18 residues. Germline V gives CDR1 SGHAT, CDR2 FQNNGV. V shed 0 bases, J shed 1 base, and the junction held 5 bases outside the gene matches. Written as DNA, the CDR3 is TGTGCCAGCAGCTTAGATTTAGCGGGAGGGCAGTCCTACAATGAGCAGTTCTTC. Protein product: CASSLDLAGGQSYNEQFF. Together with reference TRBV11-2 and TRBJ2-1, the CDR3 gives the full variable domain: EAGVAQSPRYKIIEKRQSVAFWCNPISGHATLYWYQQILGQGPKLLIQFQNNGVVDDSQLPKDRFSAERLKGVDSTLKIQPAKLEDSAVYLCASSLDLAGGQSYNEQFFGPGTRLTVL.

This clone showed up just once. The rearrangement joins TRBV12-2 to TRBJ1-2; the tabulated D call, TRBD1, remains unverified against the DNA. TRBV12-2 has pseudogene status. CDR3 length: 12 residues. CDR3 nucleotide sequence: TGTGCAAGTCGTCAGGGGTTCTATGGCTACACCTTC. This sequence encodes CASRQGFYGYTF.

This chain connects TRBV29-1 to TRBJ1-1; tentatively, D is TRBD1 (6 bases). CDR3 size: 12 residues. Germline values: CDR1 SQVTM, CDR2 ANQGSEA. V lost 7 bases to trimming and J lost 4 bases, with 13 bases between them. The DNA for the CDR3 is TGCAGCGGCAGGGGAATGGGCACTGAAGCTTTCTTT. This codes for CSGRGMGTEAFF.

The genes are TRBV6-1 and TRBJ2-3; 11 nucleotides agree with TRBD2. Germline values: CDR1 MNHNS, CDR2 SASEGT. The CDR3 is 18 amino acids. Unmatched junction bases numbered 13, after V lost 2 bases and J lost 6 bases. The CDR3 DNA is TGTGCCAGCAGTGAATCCTCGGGGCTAGCGGGGGGTCTGGATACGCAGTATTTT. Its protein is CASSESSGLAGGLDTQYF.

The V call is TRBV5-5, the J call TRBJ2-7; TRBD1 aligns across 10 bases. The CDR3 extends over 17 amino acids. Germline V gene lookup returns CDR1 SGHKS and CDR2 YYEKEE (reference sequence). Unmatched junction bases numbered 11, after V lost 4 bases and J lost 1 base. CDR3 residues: CASSQKTGGAGSYEQYF. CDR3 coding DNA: TGTGCCAGCAGCCAGAAGACAGGGGGCGCCGGGTCCTACGAGCAGTACTTC.

The CDR3 loop is CASSLRHATNEKLFF. DNA of the CDR3: TGCGCCAGCAGCTTACGACACGCAACTAATGAAAAACTGTTTTTT. The chain employs TRBV5-1 and TRBJ1-4; D gene ambiguous. Deletions cut 2 bases from V and 0 bases from J, with 8 bases between. Germline V gene sequence: CDR1 SGHRS, CDR2 YFSETQ. The CDR3 has 15 residues.